These T cell receptor beta chains were read from a single sample in a study of T cell changes during pregnancy in multiple sclerosis. The assay was immunoSEQ multiplex PCR, and TCRdb's table has in-frame clones only and misses some. Of fewer than 40,000 clones in the sample, 90% to 95% were seen once. Source: CD4+ T cells from peripheral blood mononuclear cells, taken in the second trimester of pregnancy. Every receptor here comes from a female donor with multiple sclerosis, enrolled in a pregnancy study. Each CDR3 is given with its conserved first and last residue. Each record gives: D gene, V gene, clone size, J gene, CDR3 DNA, CDR3 protein. A D gene is named only where the DNA matches it firmly. Some rows have no size entry. The others give once, few or many, or a class for an expanded clone.

D: .
V: TRBV25-1
size: .
J: TRBJ2-4
DNA: TGTGCCAGCAGTGAAGCGGGGGCCAAAAACATTCAGTACTTC
CDR3: CASSEAGAKNIQYF

D: .
V: TRBV5-4
size: .
J: TRBJ1-2
DNA: TGTGCCAGCAGCGCCCCGGAGGAACCCAACTATGGCTACACCTTC
CDR3: CASSAPEEPNYGYTF

D: TRBD1
V: TRBV5-6
size: .
J: TRBJ2-5
DNA: TGTGCCAGCAGCTTGGTTCAGGGGGCGTTGAGAGAGACCCAGTACTTC
CDR3: CASSLVQGALRETQYF

D: .
V: TRBV27
size: few
J: TRBJ1-2
DNA: TGTGCCAGCAGTTTGCGGGGAAATGTGAACTATGGCTACACCTTC
CDR3: CASSLRGNVNYGYTF

D: .
V: TRBV4-2
size: .
J: TRBJ1-2
DNA: TGTGCCAGCAGCCAAGGGGCAGCCGATAACTATGGCTACACCTTC
CDR3: CASSQGAADNYGYTF

D: TRBD1
V: TRBV25-1
size: .
J: TRBJ2-7
DNA: TGTGCCAGCAGTGAATATGGGGACAGGGGCTTCTACGAGCAGTACTTC
CDR3: CASSEYGDRGFYEQYF

D: TRBD1
V: TRBV2
size: .
J: TRBJ1-2
DNA: TGTGCCAGCAGTGAAAGGGAACAGGGGAACGGCTACACCTTC
CDR3: CASSEREQGNGYTF

D: TRBD1
V: TRBV18
size: .
J: TRBJ2-7
DNA: TGTGCCAGCTCACCAACAGGGGCCTTCCACGAGCAGTACTTC
CDR3: CASSPTGAFHEQYF

D: TRBD1
V: TRBV7-2
size: .
J: TRBJ1-1
DNA: TGTGCCAGCAGCTTAGTGCGGGCCAGGGGGGAGAACACTGAAGCTTTCTTT
CDR3: CASSLVRARGENTEAFF

D: .
V: TRBV5-6
size: .
J: TRBJ1-1
DNA: TGTGCCAGCAGCCCCAGTCCCGCCAGGGGCACTGAAGCTTTCTTT
CDR3: CASSPSPARGTEAFF

D: TRBD1
V: TRBV7-2
size: few
J: TRBJ2-3
DNA: TGTGCCAGCAGCTTCAGGGGGAAGTCAGATACGCAGTATTTT
CDR3: CASSFRGKSDTQYF

D: TRBD1
V: TRBV6-6
size: .
J: TRBJ1-1
DNA: TGTGCCAGCAGTTACTCGGGGACAGGGGGGGACACTGAAGCTTTCTTT
CDR3: CASSYSGTGGDTEAFF

D: .
V: TRBV18
size: .
J: TRBJ1-1
DNA: TGTGCCAGCTCACAACAGGGTGACACTGAAGCTTTCTTT
CDR3: CASSQQGDTEAFF

D: TRBD1
V: TRBV6-5
size: .
J: TRBJ1-3
DNA: TGTGCCAGCAGTCGGGACAGCTCTGGAAACACCATATATTTT
CDR3: CASSRDSSGNTIYF

D: .
V: TRBV30
size: .
J: TRBJ1-2
DNA: TGTGCCTGGAGTGGGGGCCCTGGGGGCTACACCTTC
CDR3: CAWSGGPGGYTF

D: TRBD1
V: TRBV7-9
size: few
J: TRBJ2-7
DNA: TGTGCCAGCAGCTTGGGGGCCCGGACAGGTATTACCTACGAGCAGTACTTC
CDR3: CASSLGARTGITYEQYF

D: TRBD1
V: TRBV5-5
size: few
J: TRBJ2-5
DNA: TGTGCCAGTCAAATACGACAGGGTGGAGAGACCCAGTACTTC
CDR3: CASQIRQGGETQYF

D: .
V: TRBV2
size: .
J: TRBJ1-1
DNA: TGTGCCAGCGCCCCGGGGTGGCGCACTGAAGCTTTCTTT
CDR3: CASAPGWRTEAFF

D: .
V: TRBV7-2
size: once
J: TRBJ1-1
DNA: TGTGCCAGCAGCTTAGTGGGGACACCGTACACTGAAGCTTTCTTT
CDR3: CASSLVGTPYTEAFF

D: .
V: TRBV19
size: .
J: TRBJ1-2
DNA: TGTGCCAGTAGTATGGCAGGGTCTCATGGCTACACCTTC
CDR3: CASSMAGSHGYTF

D: .
V: TRBV2
size: .
J: TRBJ1-1
DNA: TGTGCCAGCAGTGAAGCGAGGGTCGCGGTCACTGAAGCTTTCTTT
CDR3: CASSEARVAVTEAFF

D: .
V: TRBV19
size: .
J: TRBJ1-2
DNA: TGTGCCAGTAATGGTCGGAGATATGGCTACACCTTC
CDR3: CASNGRRYGYTF

D: .
V: TRBV6-4
size: .
J: TRBJ2-2
DNA: TGTGCCAGCAGCGGAAGGGGCACCGGGGAGCTGTTTTTT
CDR3: CASSGRGTGELFF

D: TRBD1
V: TRBV29-1
size: few
J: TRBJ1-5
DNA: TGCAGCGTCGCCGGGACAGATAATCAGCCCCAGCATTTT
CDR3: CSVAGTDNQPQHF

D: .
V: TRBV5-8
size: .
J: TRBJ2-1
DNA: TGTGCCAGCAGCTTGGAACAACTAGGGTTTCCCCATGAGCAGTTCTTC
CDR3: CASSLEQLGFPHEQFF

D: .
V: TRBV5-1
size: .
J: TRBJ2-1
DNA: TGCGCCAGCAGCTCGTCGGTAGCCACCTACAATGAGCAGTTCTTC
CDR3: CASSSSVATYNEQFF

D: TRBD1
V: TRBV4-2
size: .
J: TRBJ1-5
DNA: TGTGCCAGCAGCCAAGATATGGGACAGGGGGGGTATAGCAATCAGCCCCAGCATTTT
CDR3: CASSQDMGQGGYSNQPQHF

D: TRBD2
V: TRBV5-4
size: .
J: TRBJ2-3
DNA: TGTGCCAGCAGAGTTAGCGGGAAATGGGCAGATACGCAGTATTTT
CDR3: CASRVSGKWADTQYF

D: .
V: TRBV30
size: .
J: TRBJ1-5
DNA: TGTGCCTGGAGAGACAGTAATCAGCCCCAGCATTTT
CDR3: CAWRDSNQPQHF

D: .
V: TRBV10-3
size: once
J: TRBJ2-5
DNA: TGTGCCATCAGTGCCAGCTACGGGGTAGAGACCCAGTACTTC
CDR3: CAISASYGVETQYF

D: .
V: TRBV7-9
size: .
J: TRBJ2-7
DNA: TGTGCCAGCAGCTTAGCAGCATCCCTCTCCGAGCAGTACTTC
CDR3: CASSLAASLSEQYF

D: .
V: TRBV11-2
size: .
J: TRBJ1-4
DNA: TGTGCCAGCAGCAGGGCCGGCAGGGGACCACCCAAACTGTTTTTT
CDR3: CASSRAGRGPPKLFF

D: .
V: TRBV2
size: .
J: TRBJ1-4
DNA: TGTGCCACCTCCCGGGGAGGTGAAAAACTGTTTTTT
CDR3: CATSRGGEKLFF

D: .
V: TRBV7-2
size: .
J: TRBJ2-2
DNA: TGTGCCAGCAGCTTGGTGGCGGGCATATCCGGGGAGCTGTTTTTT
CDR3: CASSLVAGISGELFF

D: .
V: TRBV5-6
size: .
J: TRBJ2-1
DNA: TGTGCCAGCAGCCAACAAGTTCGCTACAATGAGCAGTTCTTC
CDR3: CASSQQVRYNEQFF

D: .
V: TRBV4-2
size: .
J: TRBJ1-1
DNA: TGTGCCAGCAGCCAAGAAAGGGGGAACAAAGCTTTCTTT
CDR3: CASSQERGNKAFF

D: .
V: TRBV30
size: .
J: TRBJ1-2
DNA: TGTGCCTGGAGTGTTGGACAGAACTATGGCTACACCTTC
CDR3: CAWSVGQNYGYTF

D: TRBD2
V: TRBV6-1
size: .
J: TRBJ2-1
DNA: TGTGCCAGCAGCGCCGGGGGACTAGTTTACAATGAGCAGTTCTTC
CDR3: CASSAGGLVYNEQFF

D: TRBD2
V: TRBV2
size: .
J: TRBJ2-1
DNA: TGTGCCAGCATCACCCAGGGACTAGGGTACAATGAGCAGTTCTTC
CDR3: CASITQGLGYNEQFF

D: .
V: TRBV30
size: few
J: TRBJ1-1
DNA: TGTGCCTGGACTCTGCTAAGAACTGAAGCTTTCTTT
CDR3: CAWTLLRTEAFF

D: TRBD1
V: TRBV2
size: few
J: TRBJ2-7
DNA: TGTGCCAGCAGTAGTTCTGAGGACAGGTGGGATAAGTACGAGCAGTACTTC
CDR3: CASSSSEDRWDKYEQYF

D: TRBD1
V: TRBV30
size: .
J: TRBJ1-3
DNA: TGTGCCTGGACCCGGACAGGGGGAAACACCATATATTTT
CDR3: CAWTRTGGNTIYF

D: TRBD1
V: TRBV6-1
size: .
J: TRBJ1-2
DNA: TGTGCCAGCAGTGAAGCCAGGACAGGGGGCGGCTATGGCTACACCTTC
CDR3: CASSEARTGGGYGYTF

D: .
V: TRBV4-3
size: .
J: TRBJ1-2
DNA: TGCGCCAGCAGCCAAGATACGAGCAGGGTGGATGGTGGCTACACCTTC
CDR3: CASSQDTSRVDGGYTF

D: TRBD1
V: TRBV7-6
size: few
J: TRBJ1-5
DNA: TGTGCCAGCAGCTTCCGGACAGGGAATCAGCCCCAGCATTTT
CDR3: CASSFRTGNQPQHF

D: TRBD2
V: TRBV5-4
size: .
J: TRBJ2-5
DNA: TGTGCCAGCAGCTTGGGGTTTCGCGGGGGGGAGACCCAGTACTTC
CDR3: CASSLGFRGGETQYF

D: TRBD1
V: TRBV2
size: .
J: TRBJ2-2
DNA: TGTGCCAGCAGTGGACAGGGCGGGGAGCTGTTTTTT
CDR3: CASSGQGGELFF

D: TRBD2
V: TRBV27
size: .
J: TRBJ2-4
DNA: TGTGCCAGCAGTTCCAAGCCGGTACGGGGGAGGGACATTCAGTACTTC
CDR3: CASSSKPVRGRDIQYF

D: .
V: TRBV11-2
size: .
J: TRBJ2-1
DNA: TGTGCCAGCAGCTTTGGACAGCACGATTACAATGAGCAGTTCTTC
CDR3: CASSFGQHDYNEQFF

D: TRBD2
V: TRBV14
size: .
J: TRBJ2-1
DNA: TGTGCCAGCAGCAAGCGGGGGGGCTACAATGAGCAGTTCTTC
CDR3: CASSKRGGYNEQFF

D: TRBD1
V: TRBV7-2
size: .
J: TRBJ1-1
DNA: TGTGCCAGCAGCTCAGGGACAGGCGGGAACACTGAAGCTTTCTTT
CDR3: CASSSGTGGNTEAFF

D: .
V: TRBV7-9
size: once
J: TRBJ1-1
DNA: TGTGCCAGCAGCTTAACCCGTGACGCGGGCGCCGAATCGAACACTGAAGCTTTCTTT
CDR3: CASSLTRDAGAESNTEAFF

D: .
V: TRBV6-1
size: .
J: TRBJ1-2
DNA: TGTGCCAGCAGTGAAACTGGTGATGATGGCTACACCTTC
CDR3: CASSETGDDGYTF

D: TRBD2
V: TRBV5-5
size: .
J: TRBJ2-7
DNA: TGTGCCAGCAGTAGTGGGGGGGAGTACGAGCAGTACTTC
CDR3: CASSSGGEYEQYF